A single sample gave rise to the 17 T cell receptor beta chains below, sequenced in a study of T-cell reconstitution after alpha-beta-depleted transplantation in children. Unique molecular identifiers were built into the TCRbeta library. TCRdb called the PCR reads again in MiXCR, with one record for every CDR3 protein. This table holds about 980,000 distinct CDR3 sequences, about 30% found once. This specimen was PBMCs, mostly from graft donor cells, taken 360 days after TCRalphabeta/CD19-depleted stem cell transplant. These receptors were collected from a boy under two years old who had a stem cell transplant for SCID, so the T cells may come from the graft donor.

This chain uses TRBV12-3 or TRBV12-4 with TRBJ2-2; the match to TRBD1 covers 10 bases. V shed 5 bases and J 4 bases; nucleotides not matched to a gene: 16. CDR3 length: 19 residues. CDR3 bases: TGTGCCAGCAGTGCGTCCCAGACAGGGGGCGAGAGGTGCACCGGGGAGCTGTTTTTT. Residues: CASSASQTGGERCTGELFF.

The chain employs TRBV5-5 and TRBJ1-5; D is unresolved. V was clipped by 2 bases and J by 5 bases, with 11 bases between them. The CDR3 is 14 residues long. The germline CDR1 and CDR2 sequences are SGHKS and YYEKEE (reference sequence). This chain's CDR3 is CASSFSIGDQPQHF. For the CDR3, the DNA is TGTGCCAGCAGCTTTAGTATAGGCGATCAGCCCCAGCATTTT.

This clonotype was observed a few times. The V and J genes are TRBV2 and TRBJ1-1, with D unclear. The V end lost 6 bases, the J end lost 5 bases, and 7 bases lay between the germline ends. The CDR3 consists of 11 residues. Germline V gene lookup returns CDR1 SNHLY and CDR2 FYNNEI. In DNA, the CDR3 is TGTGCCAGCAGGGCCCGTACTGAAGCTTTCTTT. This encodes CASRARTEAFF.

The rearrangement uses TRBV7-2 and TRBJ1-3; D not resolved. This CDR3 has 14 amino acids. The germline V and J ends were trimmed by 4 bases and 8 bases, with 15 bases remaining between them. CDR1 and CDR2 (germline): SGHTA, FQGNSA. The CDR3 loop reads CASSWAGNGDTIYF. Here the CDR3 DNA reads TGTGCCAGCAGCTGGGCGGGGAATGGGGACACCATATATTTT. The full variable domain, with the rest looked up from reference TRBV7-2 and TRBJ1-3, is GAGVSQSPSNKVTEKGKDVELRCDPISGHTALYWYRQSLGQGLEFLIYFQGNSAPDKSGLPSDRFSAERTGGSVSTLTIQRTQQEDSAVYLCASSWAGNGDTIYFGEGSWLTVV.

The gene calls are TRBV19 and TRBJ2-1; 12 bases align to TRBD2. This CDR3 spans 18 amino acids. The V segment lost 4 bases and the J segment 0 bases; nucleotides outside the gene matches: 7. Germline V CDR1 and CDR2: LNHDA, SQIVND (reference sequence). The CDR3 nucleotides read TGTGCCAGTAGTAAGAGACTAGCGGGGGCCAGCTCCTACAATGAGCAGTTCTTC. Translated, it gives CASSKRLAGASSYNEQFF.

The chain recombines TRBV12-3 or TRBV12-4 with TRBJ2-3; D ambiguous. Trimming stripped 1 base from V and 6 bases from J, with 8 bases between. The CDR3 totals 13 residues. CDR3 loop: CASSLVVVDTQYF. CDR3 in DNA: TGTGCCAGCAGTTTAGTCGTTGTGGATACGCAGTATTTT.

V and J are TRBV20-1 and TRBJ1-5; 12 positions agree with TRBD1. CDR3 length equals 18 residues. V shed 1 base and J 2 bases; nucleotides not matched to a gene: 9. From germline, CDR1 is DFQATT and CDR2 SNEGSKA (reference sequence). CDR3 protein: CSARVGTGGAWGNQPQHF. The CDR3 DNA sequence: TGCAGTGCTAGAGTCGGGACAGGGGGCGCTTGGGGCAATCAGCCCCAGCATTTT.

This rearrangement joins TRBV11-1 to TRBJ2-5; 8 bases map to TRBD1. V lost 5 bases and J lost 3; bases outside the gene matches: 8. The V gene's germline CDR1 is SGHAT and CDR2 FQDESV (reference sequence). This CDR3 is 15 amino acids long. CDR3 sequence: CASSRRDRLKETQYF. For the CDR3, the DNA is TGTGCCAGCAGCCGCCGGGACAGGTTGAAAGAGACCCAGTACTTC.

This clonotype was detected only a few times. The chain couples TRBV20-1 to TRBJ2-7, with D possibly being TRBD1 or TRBD2 (5 bases each). The V gene lost 5 bases and the J gene lost 6 bases, with 17 bases spanning the gap. The germline CDR1 and CDR2 sequences are DFQATT and SNEGSKA (reference sequence). CDR3 size: 13 residues. CDR3 sequence (DNA): TGCAGTGCTTCGGGACCTTCCTACCTCGAGCAGTACTTC. Translation: CSASGPSYLEQYF.

This chain links TRBV7-9 with TRBJ2-2; 8 bases align to TRBD1. V lost 3 bases to trimming and J lost 5 bases; unmatched junction nucleotides: 8. CDR1 and CDR2 (germline): SEHNR, FQNEAQ (reference sequence). The CDR3 is 16 amino acids. The CDR3 reads CASSFPRQGATGELFF. The CDR3 nucleotides read TGTGCCAGCAGCTTCCCGAGGCAGGGGGCAACCGGGGAGCTGTTTTTT.

The chain couples TRBV12-3 or TRBV12-4 to TRBJ1-1; D is unclear. The V end lost 3 bases, the J end lost 10 bases, and 15 bases lay between the germline ends. The CDR3 contains 13 residues. DNA for the CDR3: TGTGCCAGCAGTTTGGGCAGTTCCTGGGGAGCTTTCTTT. As protein: CASSLGSSWGAFF.

This clonotype has a handful of counts. The rearrangement uses TRBV29-1 and TRBJ2-7, with D maybe TRBD1 (6 bases). The CDR3 has 13 amino acids. Germline lookup yields CDR1 SQVTM and CDR2 ANQGSEA. V was cut by 4 bases and J by 4 bases, with 14 bases left in between. This CDR3 reads CSVAGVLTYEQYF. CDR3 sequence (DNA): TGCAGCGTTGCAGGGGTCCTCACTTACGAGCAGTACTTC.

The rearrangement joins TRBV20-1 to TRBJ1-2, with TRBD1 as a possible D gene (5 bases). This CDR3 comprises 15 residues. The V gene's germline CDR1 is DFQATT and CDR2 SNEGSKA (reference sequence). V was clipped by 3 bases and J by 2 bases, with 16 bases between them. In DNA, the CDR3 is TGCAGTGCTAGTCCATACGACAGCCGCAACTATGGCTACACCTTC. Translation gives CSASPYDSRNYGYTF.

This clonotype showed up just a few times. The CDR3 bases are TGCAGCGTTGAAGGGGGGGCCAACAATGAGCAGTTCTTC. It codes for CSVEGGANNEQFF. The chain recombines TRBV29-1 with TRBJ2-1, with D possibly called TRBD1 or TRBD2 (6 bases each). Germline loops: CDR1 SQVTM, CDR2 ANQGSEA. With 1 base removed from V and 5 bases from J, the gap between germline ends came to 9 bases. This CDR3 is built from 13 residues.

This clonotype was detected only a few times. This chain connects TRBV28 to TRBJ2-2; TRBD2 is a possible D gene (5 bases). The CDR3 consists of 16 residues. Germline CDR1 is MDHEN and CDR2 is SYDVKM. V was trimmed by 2 bases and J by 2 bases, leaving 12 bases between them. The CDR3 loop is CASSLPIAGNTGELFF. The DNA for the CDR3 is TGTGCCAGCAGTTTACCCATTGCGGGTAACACCGGGGAGCTGTTTTTT.

This clonotype was seen a handful of times. The chain is built from TRBV4-2 and TRBJ2-2, with TRBD1 matching over 9 bases. The trim removed 0 bases at V and 5 bases at J, leaving 7 bases unmatched. From germline, CDR1 is LGHNA and CDR2 YNFKEQ. The CDR3 extends over 17 amino acids. For the CDR3, the DNA is TGTGCCAGCAGCCAAGAATGGGGACAGGGTCGAACCGGGGAGCTGTTTTTT. The encoded protein is CASSQEWGQGRTGELFF.

DNA of the CDR3: TGTGCCAGCTTGGTCTGGACAGGAGCTCCTGTAAACAACAATGAGCAGTTCTTC. Amino acid sequence: CASLVWTGAPVNNNEQFF. This chain joins TRBV2 and TRBJ2-1, with 7 bases identical to TRBD1. The germline V gene encodes CDR1 SNHLY and CDR2 FYNNEI. The CDR3 runs to 18 residues. With V trimmed by 8 bases and J by 5 bases, 21 bases remained unmatched.